Below are 3 T cell receptor beta chains sequenced from a single sample in a study of blood T cell repertoires in COVID-19. Measured with immunoSEQ multiplex PCR; TCRdb has only the in-frame clones, and not every one. The sample yields roughly 200,000 clones, roughly 73% seen once. The sample was peripheral blood. The receptors were sampled from a woman at least 80 years old with active or convalescent COVID-19.

This clone has a handful of counts. This CDR3 is CASSLVDPGTGGAWTNTGELFF. For the CDR3, the DNA is TGTGCCAGCAGTTTAGTGGACCCCGGGACAGGGGGCGCCTGGACGAACACCGGGGAGCTGTTTTTT. The genes are TRBV27 and TRBJ2-2; 12 bases are shared with TRBD1. V was pared by 2 bases and J by 0 bases, with 16 bases of the junction left unmatched. Per the germline V gene, CDR1 is MNHEY and CDR2 is SMNVEV (reference sequence). CDR3 size: 22 residues.

This clone has more than one count but fewer than ten. This chain connects TRBV20-1 to TRBJ1-5, with 7 bases identical to TRBD1. This CDR3 region has 15 residues. The junction had 11 bases not matched to a gene; V was cut back by 5 bases and J by 4 bases. Germline lookup yields CDR1 DFQATT and CDR2 SNEGSKA (reference sequence). The CDR3 protein is CSARVQGKGNQPQHF. CDR3 bases: TGCAGTGCTCGTGTACAGGGGAAAGGGAATCAGCCCCAGCATTTT.

A few counts support this clone. The chain combines TRBV10-3 with TRBJ2-1; the D gene is possibly TRBD2 (7 bases). The CDR3 spans 15 residues. The V gene's germline CDR1 is ENHRY and CDR2 SYGVKD. Trimming pared 6 bases from V and 6 bases from J, leaving 18 bases between. In nucleotides, the CDR3 is TGTGCCATCAGCCTGGGGGGGCAGGGCACCAATGAGCAGTTCTTC. Translated: CAISLGGQGTNEQFF.